The 19 T cell receptor beta chains listed next were all sequenced from one sample in a study of graft-versus-host responses after intestinal transplantation. The method was immunoSEQ multiplex PCR; TCRdb's version includes in-frame clones alone and lacks a portion of them. This sample has almost 55,000 clones, with 75% to 95% found just once. The source material was PBMCs, sampled 650 to 670 days after intestinal transplant. These receptors originate from a human patient who received an intestinal transplant, so some T cells may come from the graft donor.

The V and J genes are TRBV18 and TRBJ2-1, with D possibly being TRBD2 (5 bases). CDR1 is KGHSH and CDR2 is LQKENI in the germline V gene. V gave up 4 bases and J gave up 3 bases, with 13 bases separating them. The CDR3 has 15 amino acids. CDR3 nucleotide sequence: TGTGCCAGCTCACGAGAGACCGAGGGCTACAATGAGCAGTTCTTC. Residues: CASSRETEGYNEQFF.

This chain connects TRBV6-1 to TRBJ2-2, with D perhaps TRBD1 (6 bases). Deletions cut 3 bases from V and 1 base from J, with 15 bases between. Germline values: CDR1 MNHNS, CDR2 SASEGT. This CDR3 region has 17 residues. This CDR3 is CASSEGRGQRNTGELFF. In DNA form, the CDR3 reads TGTGCCAGCAGTGAGGGGAGAGGACAGCGGAACACCGGGGAGCTGTTTTTT.

The chain has TRBV6-1 and TRBJ2-5; D gene unclear. The germline CDR1 and CDR2 sequences are MNHNS and SASEGT. CDR3 length: 16 amino acids. V shed 4 bases and J shed 1 base, with 16 bases lying between them. The CDR3 DNA sequence: TGTGCCAGCAGTGGCTCGACTGCCCCGGTCCAAGAGACCCAGTACTTC. Its translation: CASSGSTAPVQETQYF.

The rearrangement links TRBV7-9 to TRBJ2-5; TRBD2 is a possible D gene (5 bases). Per the germline V gene, CDR1 is SEHNR and CDR2 is FQNEAQ (reference sequence). This CDR3 is 14 amino acids long. The V end lost 8 bases, the J end lost 1 base, and 14 bases lay between the germline ends. The CDR3 DNA reads as TGTGCCAGCCTCAAGTCGGGATCCCAAGAGACCCAGTACTTC. This gives the protein CASLKSGSQETQYF.

This clone occurred once. V is TRBV27 and J is TRBJ1-1; 9 positions match TRBD1. V lost 4 bases to trimming and J lost 4 bases; unmatched junction nucleotides: 7. Germline V gene lookup returns CDR1 MNHEY and CDR2 SMNVEV (reference sequence). The CDR3 is 15 amino acids. As DNA, the CDR3 is TGTGCCAGCAGTTGGGGGGGACAGGGAAGCACTGAAGCTTTCTTT. It codes for CASSWGGQGSTEAFF.

J is TRBJ2-2 and V is TRBV6-5, with a tentative D call TRBD1 (5 bases). CDR3 length equals 16 residues. V was shortened by 4 bases and J by 2 bases, with 14 bases between the two germline ends. Germline V lookup: CDR1 MNHEY, CDR2 SVGAGI. CDR3 region: CASSFSRGGNTGELFF. The DNA for the CDR3 is TGTGCCAGCAGTTTTAGTAGGGGTGGAAACACCGGGGAGCTGTTTTTT.

The chain's CDR3 is CASSSGFPTLTQYF. The CDR3 nucleotides are TGTGCCAGCAGCTCCGGGTTTCCCACCCTGACGCAGTATTTT. The chain is built from TRBV5-6 and TRBJ2-3; D call uncertain. The CDR3 loop spans 14 amino acids. Trimming removed 3 bases at V and 9 bases at J, with 17 bases between. CDR1 is SGHDT, CDR2 YYEEEE, per germline.

This chain connects TRBV9 to TRBJ2-3; D perhaps matches TRBD2 (5 bases). CDR3 length: 13 amino acids. Trimming left V 1 base short and J 6 bases short, with 9 bases between. Germline V gives CDR1 SGDLS, CDR2 YYNGEE. The CDR3 spells CASSVLGGDTQYF. In DNA, the CDR3 is TGTGCCAGCAGCGTATTAGGCGGGGATACGCAGTATTTT.

The chain couples TRBV2 to TRBJ2-7; TRBD2 matches at 7 bases. Looked up from germline, CDR1 is SNHLY and CDR2 is FYNNEI. V dropped 8 bases and J dropped 3; count of bases not matched to a gene: 10. The CDR3 is 14 residues long. The CDR3 nucleotides are TGTGCCAGCGGGGGACTAACGGGGTTCTACGAGCAGTACTTC. Translated, it gives CASGGLTGFYEQYF.

The chain joins TRBV19 to TRBJ1-2; no clear D gene. Germline assignment: CDR1 LNHDA and CDR2 SQIVND (reference sequence). V lost 5 bases to trimming and J lost 2 bases, with 15 bases between them. The CDR3 extends over 15 amino acids. This chain's CDR3 is CASSPAAGLNYGYTF. The CDR3 nucleotides read TGTGCCAGTAGTCCGGCGGCGGGTTTAAACTATGGCTACACCTTC. The complete variable domain, with remaining parts taken from reference TRBV19 and TRBJ1-2, reads DGGITQSPKYLFRKEGQNVTLSCEQNLNHDAMYWYRQDPGQGLRLIYYSQIVNDFQKGDIAEGYSVSREKKESFPLTVTSAQKNPTAFYLCASSPAAGLNYGYTFGSGTRLTVV.

V usage is TRBV18 and J usage is TRBJ1-1; D remains ambiguous. Deletions cut 6 bases from V and 3 bases from J, with 14 bases between. Germline V lookup: CDR1 KGHSH, CDR2 LQKENI. The CDR3 has 14 amino acids. The CDR3 bases are TGTGCCAGCTCTCCTCGGGTCGGCGACACTGAAGCTTTCTTT. Amino acids: CASSPRVGDTEAFF.

The V gene is TRBV10-1, the J gene TRBJ1-1; D gene uncertain. V was pared by 3 bases and J by 0 bases, with 11 bases between. The germline V gene encodes CDR1 WNHNN and CDR2 SYGVQD (reference sequence). The CDR3 extends over 15 amino acids. DNA for the CDR3: TGCGCCAGCAGTGATGGCAGACCGATGAACACTGAAGCTTTCTTT. It translates to CASSDGRPMNTEAFF.

The chain uses TRBV13 and TRBJ2-7, with 8 positions matching TRBD1. J lost 2 bases, V lost 0 bases, and 0 bases had no gene match. Germline loops: CDR1 PRHDT, CDR2 FYEKMQ (reference sequence). The CDR3 covers 14 residues. The CDR3 sequence is CASSLGTGAYEQYF. DNA for the CDR3: TGTGCCAGCAGCTTAGGGACAGGGGCCTACGAGCAGTACTTC.

The J gene is TRBJ1-3, the V gene TRBV5-6, with a weak D call TRBD1 (6 bases). The germline V and J ends were trimmed by 4 bases and 10 bases, with 18 bases remaining between them. The length of the CDR3 is 14 residues. Germline CDR1 is SGHDT and CDR2 is YYEEEE. Written as DNA, the CDR3 is TGTGCCAGCAGCGATCTACAGGGTCCCCTGACCATATATTTT. This translates into CASSDLQGPLTIYF.

This clone was observed once. The chain couples TRBV9 to TRBJ2-7, with D possibly being TRBD2 (7 bases). V was trimmed by 0 bases and J by 5 bases, leaving 18 bases between them. Germline V gene data show CDR1 as SGDLS and CDR2 as YYNGEE. This CDR3 has 16 amino acids. CDR3 in amino acids: CASSVGGGAAMNEQYF. CDR3 in DNA: TGTGCCAGCAGCGTAGGGGGGGGCGCGGCGATGAACGAGCAGTACTTC. The variable domain in full, completed from reference TRBV9 and TRBJ2-7, reads DSGVTQTPKHLITATGQRVTLRCSPRSGDLSVYWYQQSLDQGLQFLIQYYNGEERAKGNILERFSAQQFPDLHSELNLSSLELGDSALYFCASSVGGGAAMNEQYFGPGTRLTVT.

The V call is TRBV13, the J call TRBJ2-5; TRBD2 matches at 11 bases. Germline-derived CDR1 and CDR2 are PRHDT and FYEKMQ (reference sequence). There are 16 residues in the CDR3. Trimming took 4 bases from V and 1 from J; bases not matched to a gene: 5. The chain's CDR3 is CASSSRLAGFQETQYF. The DNA for the CDR3 is TGTGCCAGCAGCTCCCGACTAGCGGGATTCCAAGAGACCCAGTACTTC. Drawing the rest from reference TRBV13 and TRBJ2-5, the complete variable domain is AAGVIQSPRHLIKEKRETATLKCYPIPRHDTVYWYQQGPGQDPQFLISFYEKMQSDKGSIPDRFSAQQFSDYHSELNMSSLELGDSALYFCASSSRLAGFQETQYFGPGTRLLVL.

J is TRBJ1-3 and V is TRBV6-1; D not resolved. The CDR3 sequence is 15 residues long. V gave up 3 bases and J gave up 1 base, with 10 bases separating them. In germline, CDR1 is MNHNS, CDR2 SASEGT. The CDR3, as DNA: TGTGCCAGCAGTGAGGTCCCGCTATCTGGAAACACCATATATTTT. Amino acid sequence: CASSEVPLSGNTIYF.

The V gene is TRBV5-4, the J gene TRBJ1-2, with a possible D match to TRBD1 (5 bases). Germline CDR1 reads SGHNT; CDR2 reads YYREEE (reference sequence). V lost 0 bases, J lost 2 bases, and 14 bases lay in between. CDR3 length equals 16 residues. The CDR3 coding sequence is TGTGCCAGCAGCTTGGGGTTCGGGGGTGCAAACTATGGCTACACCTTC. Protein: CASSLGFGGANYGYTF.

The V call is TRBV5-1, the J call TRBJ1-1; maybe TRBD1 (5 bases). This CDR3 spans 13 amino acids. Trimming removed 1 base from V and 8 bases from J, with 12 bases in between. Per the germline V gene, CDR1 is SGHRS and CDR2 is YFSETQ. Here the CDR3 reads CASSLMAGTEAFF. The CDR3 region has the DNA TGCGCCAGCAGCTTGATGGCAGGGACCGAAGCTTTCTTT.